Shown below are 26 T cell receptor beta chains from a single sample sequenced in a study of blood T cell repertoires in COVID-19 (dated by TCRdb to between 2020 and 2021). The library was obtained by the immunoSEQ multiplex PCR assay. The clones in this table, taken by TCRdb from immuneACCESS, are in-frame only. Not every clone is retained; where verified, under half of the shortfall comes from an unresolved V gene, and the cause of the rest is unknown. In this sample the table shows about 140,000 clones, about 86% of which occur a single time. The top ten constitute roughly 4% of the sample. Sequenced sample: peripheral blood. The source of these receptors is a woman in her forties with acute or convalescent COVID-19.

The chain uses TRBV7-8 and TRBJ2-3; TRBD2 is a possible D gene (5 bases). CDR3 size: 17 residues. Germline V gene sequence: CDR1 SGHVS, CDR2 FQNEAQ. With 1 base removed from V and 2 bases from J, the gap between germline ends came to 16 bases. The CDR3 loop reads CASSLGLILVPTDTQYF. The DNA of the CDR3 is TGTGCCAGCAGCTTAGGGCTGATACTAGTTCCCACAGATACGCAGTATTTT.

This chain joins TRBV19 and TRBJ2-5, with TRBD2 as a possible D gene (6 bases). Per the germline V gene, CDR1 is LNHDA and CDR2 is SQIVND (reference sequence). V shed 6 bases and J shed 5 bases, with 13 bases lying between them. There are 13 residues in the CDR3. The DNA of the CDR3 is TGTGCCAGTAGCGGGACTCAAGGCGAGACCCAGTACTTC. This codes for CASSGTQGETQYF.

This clone was seen only once. CDR3 in DNA: TGTGCCAGCAGCCGGGACACGTACAATGAGCAGTTCTTC. Translating gives CASSRDTYNEQFF. The chain links TRBV9 to TRBJ2-1; maybe TRBD1 (6 bases). Germline V gene lookup returns CDR1 SGDLS and CDR2 YYNGEE. The ends were cut back, 4 bases at V and 4 bases at J, with 9 bases in the middle. This CDR3 spans 13 amino acids. Using reference TRBV9 and TRBJ2-1 for the parts outside the CDR3, the full variable domain is DSGVTQTPKHLITATGQRVTLRCSPRSGDLSVYWYQQSLDQGLQFLIQYYNGEERAKGNILERFSAQQFPDLHSELNLSSLELGDSALYFCASSRDTYNEQFFGPGTRLTVL.

V usage is TRBV3-1 (or the pseudogene TRBV3-2) and J usage is TRBJ1-1; 8 nucleotides agree with TRBD1. The CDR3 is 15 residues long. Germline values: CDR1 LGHDT, CDR2 YNNKEL (reference sequence). V lost 1 base, J lost 4 bases, and 5 bases stayed unmatched. For the CDR3, the DNA is TGTGCCAGCAGCCAAGGGGACAGGCATCGCACTGAAGCTTTCTTT. It specifies CASSQGDRHRTEAFF.

The V gene is TRBV4-1, the J gene TRBJ1-2; no definite D call. Trimming took off 3 bases at V and 5 bases at J, with 13 bases between the two ends. Per germline, CDR1 MGHRA and CDR2 YSYEKL. This CDR3 has 14 amino acids. This chain's CDR3 is CASSQEGTAYGYTF. The CDR3 bases are TGCGCCAGCAGCCAGGAGGGTACGGCGTATGGCTACACCTTC.

V usage is TRBV5-4 and J usage is TRBJ1-2; 8 bases are a match to TRBD1. CDR3 length: 13 amino acids. The germline CDR1 and CDR2 sequences are SGHNT and YYREEE (reference sequence). The trim removed 1 base at V and 8 bases at J, leaving 4 bases unmatched. Here the CDR3 reads CASSLPGGQGYTF. The CDR3 DNA follows: TGTGCCAGCAGCTTGCCAGGGGGCCAAGGCTACACCTTC.

The V call is TRBV13, the J call TRBJ1-2; 9 bases match TRBD1. Trimming cost V 5 bases and J 0 bases; bases outside gene matches: 13. The V gene's germline CDR1 is PRHDT and CDR2 FYEKMQ (reference sequence). This CDR3 contains 18 residues. CDR3 sequence reads: CASSPSGTGHPANYGYTF. Written as DNA, the CDR3 is TGTGCCAGCAGCCCATCCGGGACAGGGCACCCTGCTAACTATGGCTACACCTTC.

V usage is TRBV29-1 and J usage is TRBJ2-3; 9 bases line up with TRBD1. Germline V lookup: CDR1 SQVTM, CDR2 ANQGSEA. With V trimmed by 6 bases and J by 4 bases, 11 bases remained unmatched. The CDR3 consists of 15 residues. In nucleotides, the CDR3 is TGCAGCGTACCCCGGGACAGGGAATTTGCAGATACGCAGTATTTT. Translating it yields CSVPRDREFADTQYF.

This chain joins TRBV28 and TRBJ1-1; perhaps TRBD1 as D (6 bases). The CDR3 is made up of 16 amino acids. V lost 1 base, J lost 1 base, and 13 bases lay in between. The germline V gene has CDR1 MDHEN and CDR2 SYDVKM. CDR3 loop: CASSLLGRGTNTEAFF. The CDR3 coding sequence is TGTGCCAGCAGTTTATTGGGCAGGGGTACGAACACTGAAGCTTTCTTT. Complete variable domain (other parts from reference TRBV28 and TRBJ1-1): DVKVTQSSRYLVKRTGEKVFLECVQDMDHENMFWYRQDPGLGLRLIYFSYDVKMKEKGDIPEGYSVSREKKERFSLILESASTNQTSMYLCASSLLGRGTNTEAFFGQGTRLTVV.

V and J are TRBV7-3 and TRBJ2-5; D may be TRBD1 (6 bases). The CDR3 is 15 amino acids. V lost 5 bases and J lost 5, with 18 bases in between. Germline V lookup: CDR1 SGHTA, CDR2 FQGTGA. The CDR3 DNA follows: TGTGCCAGCAGCCCTTCGAGGGGGATGAGGGAGACCCAGTACTTC. Protein product: CASSPSRGMRETQYF.

This sequence joins TRBV3-1 (or the pseudogene TRBV3-2) and TRBJ1-1; D not certain. Trimming cost V 1 base and J 4 bases, with 7 bases left between them. The CDR3 sequence is 13 residues long. Germline CDR1 reads LGHDT; CDR2 reads YNNKEL (reference sequence). CDR3 sequence reads: CASSQAGSTEAFF. CDR3 DNA sequence: TGTGCCAGCAGCCAAGCAGGTTCCACTGAAGCTTTCTTT.

V gene TRBV4-3 combines with J gene TRBJ1-4, with TRBD1 identical over 7 bases. This CDR3 has 15 residues. Germline CDR1 LGHNA, CDR2 YSLEER. V lost 1 base, J lost 5 bases, and 4 bases stayed unmatched. In DNA form, the CDR3 reads TGCGCCAGCAGCCAAGCCGGGACAGTCAATGAAAAACTGTTTTTT. Residues: CASSQAGTVNEKLFF.

This clone has just one count. V usage is TRBV27 and J usage is TRBJ2-2; D is possibly TRBD2 (6 bases). CDR1 and CDR2 from the germline V gene are MNHEY and SMNVEV (reference sequence). V was shortened by 3 bases and J by 4 bases, with 12 bases between the two germline ends. The CDR3 has 15 residues. The CDR3 bases are TGTGCCAGCAGTTTTGGGCGGGGCAGCACCGGGGAGCTGTTTTTT. Translated, it gives CASSFGRGSTGELFF.

This clone was seen only once. The rearrangement joins TRBV9 to TRBJ2-2; weak D call: TRBD1 (6 bases). The germline CDR1 and CDR2 sequences are SGDLS and YYNGEE. The CDR3 is made up of 14 amino acids. V gave up 4 bases and J gave up 7 bases, with 14 bases separating them. Here the CDR3 reads CASSPWGRGGELFF. CDR3 DNA sequence: TGTGCCAGCAGCCCTTGGGGGCGTGGCGGGGAGCTGTTTTTT.

The gene calls are TRBV7-2 and TRBJ1-2; D is unresolved. The germline V and J ends were trimmed by 6 bases and 7 bases, with 9 bases remaining between them. The CDR3 length is 11 residues. CDR1 is SGHTA and CDR2 is FQGNSA in the germline V gene. Here the CDR3 DNA reads TGTGCCAGCAGTTATAGCCGTGGCTACACCTTC. Translating it yields CASSYSRGYTF.

The gene calls are TRBV6-2 or TRBV6-3 and TRBJ1-2, with D possibly TRBD1 on 5 matching bases. The CDR3 consists of 13 residues. Deletions cut 5 bases from V and 4 bases from J, with 11 bases between. From germline, CDR1 is MNHEY and CDR2 SVGEGT. CDR3 coding DNA: TGTGCCAGCAGTCTCAACAGGCTCTATGGCTACACCTTC. Translating gives CASSLNRLYGYTF.

This chain links TRBV12-3 or TRBV12-4 with TRBJ1-1, with TRBD1 matching over 7 bases. The CDR3 runs 11 residues. The V segment lost 7 bases and the J segment 7 bases; nucleotides outside the gene matches: 3. CDR3 sequence: CASTRTGEAFF. The CDR3 DNA reads TGTGCCAGCACCCGGACAGGTGAAGCTTTCTTT.

The V and J genes are TRBV9 and TRBJ1-1, with unresolved D. The CDR3 totals 15 residues. Germline V CDR1 and CDR2: SGDLS, YYNGEE. V lost 0 bases, J lost 1 base, and 10 bases lay in between. CDR3 region: CASSVVHGENTEAFF. CDR3 sequence (DNA): TGTGCCAGCAGCGTAGTTCATGGAGAGAACACTGAAGCTTTCTTT.

Concerning this clone itself: One junction end disagrees with the germline gene, perhaps due to a read error. CDR3: CASSQAKGASTGELFF. Written as DNA, the CDR3 is TGTGCCAGCAGCCAAGCAAAGGGGGCCTCCACCGGGGAGCTATTTTTT. The rearrangement uses TRBV3-1 (or the pseudogene TRBV3-2) and TRBJ2-2; 7 nucleotides align to TRBD1. The CDR3 extends over 16 amino acids. Germline V gene data show CDR1 as LGHDT and CDR2 as YNNKEL (reference sequence).

The rearrangement joins TRBV9 to TRBJ2-3; 11 bases agree with TRBD2. The CDR3 runs to 16 residues. Germline-derived CDR1 and CDR2 are SGDLS and YYNGEE. V was pared by 6 bases and J by 4 bases, with 10 bases of the junction left unmatched. This CDR3 reads CASNGLAGGLADTQYF. As DNA, the CDR3 is TGTGCCAGCAACGGGCTAGCGGGGGGCCTGGCAGATACGCAGTATTTT.

This rearrangement joins TRBV5-1 to TRBJ2-3; D perhaps matches TRBD2 (6 bases). In germline, CDR1 is SGHRS, CDR2 YFSETQ. V was trimmed by 0 bases and J by 4 bases, leaving 12 bases between them. The CDR3 is made up of 15 amino acids. DNA for the CDR3: TGCGCCAGCAGCTTGGGCGGGGCGGGCCCAGATACGCAGTATTTT. Translation: CASSLGGAGPDTQYF. The full variable domain, completed using reference TRBV5-1 and TRBJ2-3, is KAGVTQTPRYLIKTRGQQVTLSCSPISGHRSVSWYQQTPGQGLQFLFEYFSETQRNKGNFPGRFSGRQFSNSRSEMNVSTLELGDSALYLCASSLGGAGPDTQYFGPGTRLTVL.

The J gene is TRBJ1-1, the V gene TRBV19; D perhaps matches TRBD1 (6 bases). The germline V and J ends were trimmed by 3 bases and 1 base, with 12 bases remaining between them. This CDR3 has 15 amino acids. CDR1 is LNHDA and CDR2 is SQIVND in the germline V gene (reference sequence). The CDR3 loop reads CASSIPSGQNTEAFF. CDR3 nucleotide sequence: TGTGCCAGTAGTATCCCCTCGGGACAGAACACTGAAGCTTTCTTT.

This rearrangement joins TRBV5-1 to TRBJ1-3; D call uncertain. CDR3 length: 16 residues. Looked up from germline, CDR1 is SGHRS and CDR2 is YFSETQ. V dropped 2 bases and J dropped 0 bases, with 12 bases sitting between them. CDR3 sequence: CASSFLGILSGNTIYF. The CDR3 DNA follows: TGCGCCAGCAGCTTTCTAGGTATTCTCTCTGGAAACACCATATATTTT. The full variable domain, rest sourced from reference TRBV5-1 and TRBJ1-3, is KAGVTQTPRYLIKTRGQQVTLSCSPISGHRSVSWYQQTPGQGLQFLFEYFSETQRNKGNFPGRFSGRQFSNSRSEMNVSTLELGDSALYLCASSFLGILSGNTIYFGEGSWLTVV.

The chain recombines TRBV7-3 with TRBJ2-3; 15 bases fit TRBD2. CDR3 length: 20 residues. Trimming at V came to 0 bases and at J to 1 base, leaving 8 bases not matched to a gene. Germline V gene lookup returns CDR1 SGHTA and CDR2 FQGTGA. The DNA of the CDR3 is TGTGCCAGCAGCTTAACCGTCGGGACTAGCGGGGGGACTGGCACAGATACGCAGTATTTT. Amino acids: CASSLTVGTSGGTGTDTQYF.

The chain recombines TRBV18 with TRBJ1-1; unclear D gene. The germline V gene encodes CDR1 KGHSH and CDR2 LQKENI. The CDR3 loop spans 15 amino acids. Trimming removed 2 bases at V and 1 base at J, with 11 bases between. Here the CDR3 DNA reads TGTGCCAGCTCACCAAGGCAGGATTGGAACACTGAAGCTTTCTTT. It translates to CASSPRQDWNTEAFF.

The V gene is TRBV10-3, the J gene TRBJ2-5; D remains unclear. CDR1 and CDR2 (germline): ENHRY, SYGVKD. The CDR3 covers 14 residues. V was clipped by 0 bases and J by 4 bases, with 9 bases between them. CDR3 in amino acids: CAISESRATETQYF. The CDR3 DNA reads TGTGCCATCAGTGAGTCTAGAGCCACAGAGACCCAGTACTTC.